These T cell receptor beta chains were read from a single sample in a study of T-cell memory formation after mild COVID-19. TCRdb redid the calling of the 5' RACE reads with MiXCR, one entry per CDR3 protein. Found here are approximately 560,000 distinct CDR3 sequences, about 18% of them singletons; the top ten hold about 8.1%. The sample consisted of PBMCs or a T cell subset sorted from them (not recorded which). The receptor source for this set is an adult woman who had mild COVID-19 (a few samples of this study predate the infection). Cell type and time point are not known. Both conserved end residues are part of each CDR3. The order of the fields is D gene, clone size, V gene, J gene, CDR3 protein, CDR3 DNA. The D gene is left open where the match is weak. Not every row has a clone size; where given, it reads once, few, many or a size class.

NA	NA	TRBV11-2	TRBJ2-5	CASSLSARETQYF	TGTGCCAGCAGCTTATCAGCCCGGGAGACCCAGTACTTC
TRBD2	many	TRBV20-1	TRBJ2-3	CSARDPDSGRMSDTQYF	TGCAGTGCTAGAGATCCGGACAGCGGGAGGATGTCAGATACGCAGTATTTT
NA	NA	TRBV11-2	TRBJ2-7	CASSPRPKGDYEQYF	TGTGCCAGCAGCCCCCGGCCAAAGGGGGATTACGAGCAGTACTTC
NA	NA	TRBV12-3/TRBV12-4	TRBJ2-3	CASSGPQVADTQYF	TGTGCCAGCAGCGGGCCGCAGGTCGCAGATACGCAGTATTTT
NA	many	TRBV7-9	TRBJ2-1	CASSLTGRDEQFF	TGTGCCAGCAGCTTGACAGGGAGGGATGAGCAGTTCTTC
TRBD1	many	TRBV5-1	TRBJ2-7	CASSSGQGGYEQYF	TGCGCCAGCAGCTCAGGACAGGGTGGCTACGAGCAGTACTTC
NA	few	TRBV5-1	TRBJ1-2	CASGPSRAPNYGYTF	TGCGCCAGTGGGCCCAGCAGGGCCCCTAACTATGGCTACACCTTC
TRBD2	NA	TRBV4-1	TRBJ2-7	CASSQIRSGRGVPYEQYF	TGCGCCAGCAGCCAAATCCGTTCGGGGCGGGGGGTACCCTACGAGCAGTACTTC
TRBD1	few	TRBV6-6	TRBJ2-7	CASSYSTGGIYEQYF	TGTGCCAGCAGTTACTCGACAGGGGGCATCTACGAGCAGTACTTC
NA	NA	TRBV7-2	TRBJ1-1	CASSFNRAEAFF	TGTGCCAGCAGCTTCAACAGGGCTGAAGCTTTCTTT
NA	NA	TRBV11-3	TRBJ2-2	CASSLDYPKGELFF	TGTGCCAGCAGCTTGGACTACCCTAAAGGGGAGCTGTTTTTT
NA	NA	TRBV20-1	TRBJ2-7	CSARSRGGAVYEQYF	TGCAGTGCTAGATCCCGAGGAGGGGCTGTCTACGAGCAGTACTTC
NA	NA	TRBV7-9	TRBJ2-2	CASSTGELFF	TGTGCCAGCAGCACCGGGGAGCTGTTTTTT
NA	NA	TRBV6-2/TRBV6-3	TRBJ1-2	CASNQWRLDYGYTF	TGTGCCAGCAATCAGTGGCGTTTAGACTATGGCTACACCTTC
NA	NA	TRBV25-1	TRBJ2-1	CASSEGWGEQFF	TGTGCCAGCAGTGAAGGTTGGGGCGAGCAGTTCTTC
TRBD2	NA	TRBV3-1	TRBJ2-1	CASSLGLAGDVGEQFF	TGTGCCAGCAGCCTCGGACTAGCGGGGGACGTAGGTGAGCAGTTCTTC
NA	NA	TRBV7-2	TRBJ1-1	CASSFGQRGTEAFF	TGTGCCAGCAGCTTCGGACAGAGGGGAACTGAAGCTTTCTTT
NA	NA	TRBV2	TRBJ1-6	CASSEQGNSPLHF	TGTGCCAGCAGTGAACAGGGAAACTCACCCCTCCACTTT
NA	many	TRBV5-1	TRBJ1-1	CASSPTAGGTEAFF	TGCGCCAGCAGCCCGACAGCCGGGGGCACTGAAGCTTTCTTT
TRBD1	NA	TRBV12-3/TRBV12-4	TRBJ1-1	CASSFWDSLTEAFF	TGTGCCAGCAGTTTCTGGGACAGTTTAACTGAAGCTTTCTTT
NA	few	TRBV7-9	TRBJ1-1	CASSLRQGLGTFF	TGTGCCAGCAGCTTAAGGCAGGGCCTCGGAACTTTCTTT
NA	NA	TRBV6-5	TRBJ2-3	CASSTEDGSTDTQYF	TGTGCCAGCAGTACCGAAGACGGTAGCACAGATACGCAGTATTTT
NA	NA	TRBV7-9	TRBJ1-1	CASLGVRSPLTEAFF	TGTGCCAGCTTAGGGGTTCGGTCCCCGCTTACTGAAGCTTTCTTT
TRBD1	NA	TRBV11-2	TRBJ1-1	CASSPFEGARNTEAFF	TGTGCCAGCAGCCCATTTGAGGGGGCGCGGAACACTGAAGCTTTCTTT
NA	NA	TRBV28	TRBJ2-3	CASSPPHLSTDTQYF	TGTGCCAGCAGTCCCCCCCACTTGAGCACAGATACGCAGTATTTT
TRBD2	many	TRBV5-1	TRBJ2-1	CASSPLTSGYNEQFF	TGCGCCAGCAGCCCCCTGACTAGCGGGTACAATGAGCAGTTCTTC
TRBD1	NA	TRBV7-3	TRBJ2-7	CASSPVGTGDPHEQYF	TGTGCCAGCAGCCCAGTAGGGACAGGGGACCCGCACGAGCAGTACTTC
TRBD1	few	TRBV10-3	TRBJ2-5	CAIGEGGQGGETQYF	TGTGCCATCGGAGAAGGGGGCCAAGGGGGAGAGACCCAGTACTTC
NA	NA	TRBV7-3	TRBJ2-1	CASSLTHGEQFF	TGTGCCAGCAGCTTAACTCATGGGGAGCAGTTCTTC
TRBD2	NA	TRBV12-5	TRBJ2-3	CASGLVLDSGSRTDTQYF	TGTGCTAGTGGTTTGGTACTTGATAGCGGGAGTCGAACAGATACGCAGTATTTT
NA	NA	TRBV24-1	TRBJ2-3	CATSDPGLFGTDTQYF	TGTGCCACCAGTGATCCAGGGTTGTTTGGCACAGATACGCAGTATTTT
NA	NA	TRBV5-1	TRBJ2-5	CASSLDYKETQYF	TGCGCCAGCAGCTTGGATTACAAAGAGACCCAGTACTTC
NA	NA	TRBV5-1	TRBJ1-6	CASSRSSGYNSPLHF	TGCGCCAGCAGCCGGTCGAGTGGCTATAATTCACCCCTCCACTTT
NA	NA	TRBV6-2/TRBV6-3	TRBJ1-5	CASRDVGGSNQPQHF	TGTGCCAGCAGAGACGTCGGGGGGAGCAATCAGCCCCAGCATTTT
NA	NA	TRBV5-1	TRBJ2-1	CATKDGGAYDNEQFF	TGCGCTACTAAGGATGGGGGGGCCTACGACAATGAGCAGTTCTTC
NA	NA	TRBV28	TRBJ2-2	CASSQRTGGDTGELFF	TGTGCCAGCAGTCAACGTACAGGGGGGGACACCGGGGAGCTGTTTTTT
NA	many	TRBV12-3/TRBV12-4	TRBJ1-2	CASSLSGNYGYTF	TGTGCCAGCAGTTTAAGTGGTAACTATGGCTACACCTTC
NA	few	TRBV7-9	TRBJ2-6	CASSFRLTYSGANVLTF	TGTGCCAGCAGCTTTAGGCTAACTTACTCTGGGGCCAACGTCCTGACTTTC
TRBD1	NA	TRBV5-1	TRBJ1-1	CASSLTTGAGNTEAFF	TGCGCCAGCAGCTTAACTACAGGGGCCGGTAACACTGAAGCTTTCTTT
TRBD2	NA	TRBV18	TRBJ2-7	CASSPIRTERGAGSYEQYF	TGTGCCAGCTCACCTATACGTACTGAGCGGGGGGCCGGGTCCTACGAGCAGTACTTC
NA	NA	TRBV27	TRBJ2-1	CASSLSGQRNNEQFF	TGTGCCAGCAGTTTATCAGGACAGAGAAACAATGAGCAGTTCTTC
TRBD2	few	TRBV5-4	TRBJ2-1	CASSSWVAGADEQFF	TGTGCCAGCAGCTCCTGGGTAGCGGGAGCGGATGAGCAGTTCTTC
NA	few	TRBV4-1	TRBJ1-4	CASSLTLNEKLFF	TGCGCCAGCAGCCTAACGCTTAATGAAAAACTGTTTTTT
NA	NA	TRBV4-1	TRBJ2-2	CASSQEHNGGATGELFF	TGCGCCAGCAGCCAAGAACATAACGGTGGAGCCACCGGGGAGCTGTTTTTT
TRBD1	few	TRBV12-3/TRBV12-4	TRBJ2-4	CASRQQGANIQYF	TGTGCCAGCAGACAGCAGGGGGCGAACATTCAGTACTTC
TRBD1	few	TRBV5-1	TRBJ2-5	CASSPGQGAQETQYF	TGCGCCAGCAGCCCGGGACAGGGGGCACAAGAGACCCAGTACTTC
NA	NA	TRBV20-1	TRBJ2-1	CSARPPAGEYNEQFF	TGCAGTGCTAGGCCCCCAGCGGGTGAATACAATGAGCAGTTCTTC
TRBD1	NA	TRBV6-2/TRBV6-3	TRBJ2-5	CASSLTGTEETQYF	TGTGCCAGCAGTTTAACCGGGACAGAAGAGACCCAGTACTTC
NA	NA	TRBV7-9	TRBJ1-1	CASSLGWLIGIGGTEAFF	TGTGCCAGCAGCTTAGGTTGGCTGATAGGGATCGGCGGCACTGAAGCTTTCTTT
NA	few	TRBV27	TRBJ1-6	CASSLLGGVYNSPLHF	TGTGCCAGCAGTCTGCTAGGGGGGGTCTATAATTCACCCCTCCACTTT
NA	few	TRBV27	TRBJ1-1	CASSPLGWRGLNTEAFF	TGTGCCAGCAGTCCCCTTGGGTGGAGGGGCTTGAACACTGAAGCTTTCTTT
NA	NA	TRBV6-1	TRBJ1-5	CASRVNQPQHF	TGTGCCAGCAGAGTTAATCAGCCCCAGCATTTT
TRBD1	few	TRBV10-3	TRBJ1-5	CAISPDRANQPQHF	TGTGCCATCAGCCCGGACAGGGCTAATCAGCCCCAGCATTTT
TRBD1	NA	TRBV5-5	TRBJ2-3	CASSSSGGLGDTQYF	TGTGCCAGCAGCTCCTCAGGGGGCTTGGGAGATACGCAGTATTTT
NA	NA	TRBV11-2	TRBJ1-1	CASSASQKIGGEAFF	TGTGCCAGCAGCGCCAGCCAAAAAATAGGAGGTGAAGCTTTCTTT
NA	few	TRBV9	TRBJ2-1	CASSVGVSSYNEQFF	TGTGCCAGCAGCGTAGGGGTAAGCTCCTACAATGAGCAGTTCTTC
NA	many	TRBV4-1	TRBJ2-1	CASSQLDILSYNEQFF	TGCGCCAGCAGCCAGCTCGACATCCTGTCCTACAATGAGCAGTTCTTC
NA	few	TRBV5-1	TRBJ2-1	CASSLNILDGTVYNEQFF	TGCGCCAGCAGCTTGAATATCCTTGACGGGACCGTGTACAATGAGCAGTTCTTC
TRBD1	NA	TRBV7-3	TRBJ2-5	CASSPQDRGVGTQYF	TGTGCCAGCAGCCCCCAGGACAGGGGCGTAGGGACCCAGTACTTC